The present entry profiles one T cell receptor (beta chain) with its context. As yet, its antigen is unknown. 5'RACE with constant-segment primers yielded barcoded, UMI-tagged TCR alpha and TCR beta cDNA libraries. TCRdb reprocessed the 5' RACE reads with MiXCR, giving one entry per CDR3 protein. This table holds fewer than 250,000 distinct CDR3 sequences, 15% found once. V was shortened by 3 bases and J by 2 bases, with 13 bases between the two germline ends. CDR3 size: 14 residues. Germline values: CDR1 DFQATT, CDR2 SNEGSKA (reference sequence). This entry comes from a study of T-cell memory formation after mild COVID-19. Background on the study: TCR clusters showed largely donor specificity. General observations from the study: Unconfirmed was the SARS-CoV-2 specificity of second-wave clones that peaked on day 37. CD4+ contracting clones were mainly CM and EM; CD8+ ones, EMRA.

The J gene is TRBJ1-2, the V gene TRBV20-1; D is unclear. Sequenced input: PBMCs or a T cell subset sorted from them (not recorded which). This TCR came from an adult woman who had mild COVID-19 (a few samples of this study predate the infection). Cell type and time point are not known. The chain's CDR3 is CSARGRVGNYGYTF. In nucleotides, the CDR3 is TGCAGTGCTAGGGGGAGGGTCGGGAACTATGGCTACACCTTC.